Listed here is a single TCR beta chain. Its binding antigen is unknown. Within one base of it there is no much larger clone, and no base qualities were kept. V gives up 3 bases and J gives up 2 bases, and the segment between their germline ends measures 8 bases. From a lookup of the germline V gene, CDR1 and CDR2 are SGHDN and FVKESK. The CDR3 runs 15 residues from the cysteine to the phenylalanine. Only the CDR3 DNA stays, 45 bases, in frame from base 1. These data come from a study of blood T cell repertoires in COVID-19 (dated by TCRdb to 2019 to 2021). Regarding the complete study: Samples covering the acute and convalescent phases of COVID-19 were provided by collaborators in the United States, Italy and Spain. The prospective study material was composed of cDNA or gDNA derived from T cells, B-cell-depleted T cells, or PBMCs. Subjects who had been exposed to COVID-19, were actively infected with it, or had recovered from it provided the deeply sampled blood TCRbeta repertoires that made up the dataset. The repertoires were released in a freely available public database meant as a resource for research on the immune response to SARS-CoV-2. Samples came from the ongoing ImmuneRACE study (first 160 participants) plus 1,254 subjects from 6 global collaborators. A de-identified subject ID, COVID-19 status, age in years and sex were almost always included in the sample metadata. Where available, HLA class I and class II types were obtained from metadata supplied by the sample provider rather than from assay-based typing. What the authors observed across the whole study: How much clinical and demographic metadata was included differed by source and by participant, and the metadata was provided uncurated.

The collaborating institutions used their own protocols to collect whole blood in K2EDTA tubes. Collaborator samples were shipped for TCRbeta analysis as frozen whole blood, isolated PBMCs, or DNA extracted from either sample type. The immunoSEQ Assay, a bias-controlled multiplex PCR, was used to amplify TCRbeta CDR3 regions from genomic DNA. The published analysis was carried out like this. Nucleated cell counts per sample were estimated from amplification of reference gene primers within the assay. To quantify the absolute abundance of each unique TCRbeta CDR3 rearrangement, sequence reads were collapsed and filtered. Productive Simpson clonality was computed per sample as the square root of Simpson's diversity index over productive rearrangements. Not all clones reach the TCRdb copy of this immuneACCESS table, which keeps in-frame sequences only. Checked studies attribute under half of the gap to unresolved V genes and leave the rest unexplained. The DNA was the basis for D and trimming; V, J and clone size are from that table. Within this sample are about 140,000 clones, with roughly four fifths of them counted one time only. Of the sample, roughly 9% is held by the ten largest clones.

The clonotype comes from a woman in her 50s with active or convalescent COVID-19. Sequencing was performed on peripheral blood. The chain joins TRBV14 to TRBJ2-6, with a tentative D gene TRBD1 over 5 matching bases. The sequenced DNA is TGTGCCAGCAGCCACGGCAGGGCTGGGGCCAACGTCCTGACTTTC. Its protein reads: CASSHGRAGANVLTF.